The clone carrying this T cell receptor (beta chain) was picked up one time. This sample is drawn from a study of blood T cell repertoires in COVID-19. Study at large: COVID-19 samples, acute and convalescent, were from the United States, Italy and Spain. Sources were T cells, B-cell-depleted T cells, or PBMCs; the material itself was cDNA or gDNA.

Participant reports of clinical history set cohort assignment. Study processing details: By means of reference gene primer amplification, nucleated cell counts were estimated. TCRdb's copy holds only in-frame clones and misses some; the assay was immunoSEQ multiplex PCR. D and trimming were read from the DNA, whereas the V and J calls and clone size are those reported in that table. The sample includes approximately 200,000 clones, 85% to 90% of them seen just once. V lost 3 bases, J lost 7 bases, and 10 bases lay in between. The CDR3 is 13 residues long. Germline V CDR1 and CDR2: DFQATT, SNEGSKA (reference sequence).

The sequence derives from a woman aged 18-29 years in a cohort exposed to, infected with or recovered from COVID-19 (not recorded which). Sequenced: PBMCs or T cells enriched from blood (not recorded which). This chain uses TRBV20-1 with TRBJ1-6; no definite D call. CDR3: CSASKVRNSPLHF. CDR3 bases: TGCAGTGCTAGTAAAGTCAGGAATTCACCCCTCCACTTT.